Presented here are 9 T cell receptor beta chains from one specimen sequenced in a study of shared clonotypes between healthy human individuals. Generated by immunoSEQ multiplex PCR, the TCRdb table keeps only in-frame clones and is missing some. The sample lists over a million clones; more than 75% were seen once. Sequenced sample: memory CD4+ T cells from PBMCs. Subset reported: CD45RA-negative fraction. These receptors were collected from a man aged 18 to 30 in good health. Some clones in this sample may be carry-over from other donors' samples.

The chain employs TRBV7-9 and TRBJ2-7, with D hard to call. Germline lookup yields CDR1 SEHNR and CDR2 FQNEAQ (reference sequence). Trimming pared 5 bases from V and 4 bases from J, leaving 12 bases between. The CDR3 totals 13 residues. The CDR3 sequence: CASSQGQIYEQYF. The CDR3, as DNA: TGTGCCAGCAGCCAAGGGCAAATTTACGAGCAGTACTTC.

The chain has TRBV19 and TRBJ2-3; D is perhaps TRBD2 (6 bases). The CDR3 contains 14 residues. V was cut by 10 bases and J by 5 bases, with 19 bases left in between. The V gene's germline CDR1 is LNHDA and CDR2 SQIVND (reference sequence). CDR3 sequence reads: CATIDGSMEDTQYF. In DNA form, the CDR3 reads TGTGCCACGATCGACGGGAGTATGGAAGATACGCAGTATTTT.

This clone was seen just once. The CDR3 coding sequence is TGTGCCTGGAGTGTACGACGGGCAGAAATAATGAACACTGAAGCTTTCTTT. It encodes CAWSVRRAEIMNTEAFF. V gene TRBV30 combines with J gene TRBJ1-1; D remains ambiguous. V dropped 0 bases and J dropped 0 bases, with 17 bases sitting between them. Germline CDR1 is GTSNPN and CDR2 is SVGIG (reference sequence). The CDR3 loop spans 17 amino acids.

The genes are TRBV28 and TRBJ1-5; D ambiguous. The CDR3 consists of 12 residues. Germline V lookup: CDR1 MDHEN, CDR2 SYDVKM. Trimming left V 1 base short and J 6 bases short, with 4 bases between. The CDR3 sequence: CASSLYLQPQHF. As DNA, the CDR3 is TGTGCCAGCAGTTTATATCTTCAGCCCCAGCATTTT.

CDR3: CASSQPDRGTDTQYF. The CDR3 DNA sequence: TGTGCCAGCAGCCAACCAGACAGGGGCACAGATACGCAGTATTTT. V gene TRBV4-2 combines with J gene TRBJ2-3, with 7 bases aligning to TRBD1. J gave up 1 base and V 2 bases, and 3 bases lay outside the gene matches. Germline values: CDR1 LGHNA, CDR2 YNFKEQ. The CDR3 runs to 15 residues.

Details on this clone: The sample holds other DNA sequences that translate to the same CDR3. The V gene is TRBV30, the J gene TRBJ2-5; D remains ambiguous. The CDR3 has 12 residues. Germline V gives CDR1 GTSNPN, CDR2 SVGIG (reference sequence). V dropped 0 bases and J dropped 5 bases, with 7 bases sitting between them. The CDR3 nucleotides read TGTGCCTGGAGTGTGGGCCGGGAGACCCAGTACTTC. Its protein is CAWSVGRETQYF.

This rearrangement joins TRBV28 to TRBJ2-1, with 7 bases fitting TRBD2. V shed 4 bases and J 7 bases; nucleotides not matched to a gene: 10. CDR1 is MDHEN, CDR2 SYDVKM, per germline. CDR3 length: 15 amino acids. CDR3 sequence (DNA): TGTGCCAGCAGTTCTACCCAGGGACTACTTAATGAGCAGTTCTTC. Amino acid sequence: CASSSTQGLLNEQFF.

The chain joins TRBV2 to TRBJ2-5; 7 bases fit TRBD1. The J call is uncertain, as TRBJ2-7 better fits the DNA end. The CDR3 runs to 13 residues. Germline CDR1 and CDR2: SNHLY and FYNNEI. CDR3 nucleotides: TGTGCCAGCAGTCGACAGGGCTCCTACGAGCAGTACTTC. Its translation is CASSRQGSYEQYF.

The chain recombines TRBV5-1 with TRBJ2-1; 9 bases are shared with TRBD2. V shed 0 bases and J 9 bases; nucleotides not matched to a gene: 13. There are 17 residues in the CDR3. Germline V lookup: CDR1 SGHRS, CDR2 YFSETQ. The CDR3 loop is CASSLEVAGVAAGEQFF. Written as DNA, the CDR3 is TGCGCCAGCAGCTTGGAGGTAGCGGGAGTCGCGGCCGGTGAGCAGTTCTTC.